Listed below are T cell receptor beta chains from one sample, sequenced in a study of CD8+CD57+ T cells in acquired aplastic anemia. TCRdb called the reads again in MiXCR, with one record for every CDR3 protein. Here the sample spans 250,000 to 350,000 distinct CDR3 sequences, approximately 57% being singletons. The specimen was sorted CD4+, CD8+, or CD8+CD57+ T cells (not recorded which) from PBMCs. Receptors were obtained from a human donor with severe aplastic anemia or a healthy control (not recorded which). The CDR3 runs from the conserved cysteine through the conserved F or W. D genes are given only for firm matches. Clone size is shown for a subset of rows, as once, few, many or a class of expanded clone.

.,TRBV7-6,TRBD2,TRBJ2-7,TGTGCCAGCAGCTTCGGGACCGGGACTAATCCCTACGAGCAGTACTTC,CASSFGTGTNPYEQYF
once,TRBV10-3,TRBD2,TRBJ2-1,TGTGCCAGCAGTCCTGCGGGGGGGGCGCTCTTGTATGAGCAGTTCTTC,CASSPAGGALLYEQFF
.,TRBV6-1,.,TRBJ1-2,TGTGCCAGCATTTCGCGGGCCTCCAACTATGGCTACACCTTC,CASISRASNYGYTF
few,TRBV20-1,TRBD2,TRBJ2-7,TGCAGTGCTAGAGCCCTAGCGGGGTCCTACGAGCAGTACTTC,CSARALAGSYEQYF
many,TRBV2,TRBD2,TRBJ2-2,TGTGCCAGCAGCGACGGGGGGGAAGGCACCGGGGAGCTGTTTTTT,CASSDGGEGTGELFF
.,TRBV7-9,.,TRBJ1-2,TGTGCCAGCAGCTTAGCGGCACCGGCTAACTATGGCTACACCTTC,CASSLAAPANYGYTF
.,TRBV29-1,TRBD1,TRBJ1-2,TGCAGCGTTGGGCCGACAGGGATTGGTGGCTACACCTTC,CSVGPTGIGGYTF
.,TRBV14,.,TRBJ2-7,TGTGCCAGCAGCCTCACTCAGGGGCCTCAGTACTTC,CASSLTQGPQYF
once,TRBV7-9,.,TRBJ2-1,TGTGCCAGCAGCTTAGCAGGTGCCAGAAATGAGCAGTTCTTC,CASSLAGARNEQFF
.,TRBV5-1,.,TRBJ1-2,TGCGCCAGCAGCTTGAATCGTCTGTCGACCTTCGGCTACACCTTC,CASSLNRLSTFGYTF
.,TRBV5-8,.,TRBJ2-2,TGTGCCAGCAGGAAGACCGGGGAGCTGTTTTTT,CASRKTGELFF
many,TRBV5-4,.,TRBJ1-2,TGTGCCAGCTCCGACACGGACTATGGCTACACCTTC,CASSDTDYGYTF
.,TRBV7-3,.,TRBJ2-1,TGTGCCAGCAGCTTGCGGATACCGGGGAGTCCGGACAATAAGCAGTTCTTC,CASSLRIPGSPDNKQFF
.,TRBV20-1,TRBD1,TRBJ1-5,TGCAGTGTCAACAGGGGGCAGGGGGATCAGCCCCAGCATTTT,CSVNRGQGDQPQHF
.,TRBV9,.,TRBJ1-1,TGTGCCAGCAGCGTAGTAGTGAACATTGAAGCTTTCTTT,CASSVVVNIEAFF
.,TRBV2,.,TRBJ1-6,TGTGCCAGCAGTGAGGGAGATAATTCACCCCTCCGCTTT,CASSEGDNSPLRF
.,TRBV2,.,TRBJ2-6,TGTGCCAGCAGCCTGGATTCTCCCTCTGGGGCCAACGTCCTGACTTTC,CASSLDSPSGANVLTF
once,TRBV7-9,TRBD1,TRBJ2-2,TGTGCCAGCAGCGAAAGACAGGGGGACACCGGGGAGCTGTTTTTT,CASSERQGDTGELFF
.,TRBV7-2,.,TRBJ1-6,TGTGCCAGCAGTAAGGCCAATAATTCACCCCTCCACTTT,CASSKANNSPLHF
many,TRBV7-6,TRBD2,TRBJ2-2,TGTGCCAGCAGCTCCTGGACTAGCGGGGGGGTAAGAAACACCGGGGAGCTGTTTTTT,CASSSWTSGGVRNTGELFF
many,TRBV28,TRBD1,TRBJ2-7,TGTGCCAGCGTCGGGACAGGGGGATACGAGCAGTACTTC,CASVGTGGYEQYF
few,TRBV25-1,TRBD2,TRBJ2-1,TGTGCCAGCAGTGAACCTCGACTAGCGGGAGGGCCGGGCAATGAGCAGTTCTTC,CASSEPRLAGGPGNEQFF
many,TRBV3-1,.,TRBJ2-7,TGTGCCAGCAGCCTTAGGAGTGGCCAGGGTCCCTACGAGCAGTACTTC,CASSLRSGQGPYEQYF
.,TRBV4-1,.,TRBJ2-5,TGTGCCAGCAGCCAAGAACGCTCCGGGGAGACCCAGTACTTC,CASSQERSGETQYF
once,TRBV7-2,TRBD2,TRBJ2-1,TGCGCCAGCAGCTTGGTGGCGGGAGGAGTTATTAATGAGCAGTTCTTC,CASSLVAGGVINEQFF
.,TRBV7-9,TRBD1,TRBJ2-5,TGTGCCAGCAGCACCGGGACAGGTGGAGAGACCCAGTACTTC,CASSTGTGGETQYF
few,TRBV3-1,.,TRBJ1-6,TGTGCCTGCAGCCCAACGGACCGAGCCTGGGGGTCACCCCTCCACTTT,CACSPTDRAWGSPLHF
.,TRBV20-1,TRBD2,TRBJ2-3,TGCAGTGCTAGACTAGCGGGGGGACACACAGATACGCAGTATTTT,CSARLAGGHTDTQYF
few,TRBV7-7,TRBD1,TRBJ2-5,TGTGCTAGCAGCTTTGGGACAGGCACAGGAGAGACCCAGTACTTC,CASSFGTGTGETQYF
.,TRBV2,.,TRBJ2-1,TGTGCCAGCAGTAATATGGTGGGGAGGTCCTACAATGAGCAGTTCTTC,CASSNMVGRSYNEQFF
many,TRBV4-1,TRBD1,TRBJ1-4,TGCGCCAGCAGCCCAGTGGGACAGACTAATGAAAAACTGTTTTTT,CASSPVGQTNEKLFF
many,TRBV19,.,TRBJ1-3,TGTGCCAGTAGTATAGCGCCAGATTTTGGAAACACCATATATTTT,CASSIAPDFGNTIYF
.,TRBV27,.,TRBJ2-7,TGTGCCAGCAGGTTTGGAGCGGGCTACGAGCAGTACTTC,CASRFGAGYEQYF
once,TRBV20-1,TRBD1,TRBJ2-1,TGCAGTGCTCACTCTCCGGGACAGGACAATGAGCAGTTCTTC,CSAHSPGQDNEQFF
many,TRBV3-1,.,TRBJ1-6,TGTGCCAGCAGCCAAGGTGGGGGTTCACCCCTCCACTTT,CASSQGGGSPLHF